This T cell receptor beta chain appears in the sequencing data of a study of blood T cell repertoires in COVID-19. Study at large: Sample material is recorded as cDNA or gDNA derived from T cells, B-cell-depleted T cells, or PBMCs.

The authors' processing: Quantification of nucleated cells was approximated via reference gene primer amplification. Repertoires were generated with immunoSEQ multiplex PCR, while TCRdb's copy carries only in-frame clones and drops some. The V and J calls and clone size are taken from that table; D and trimming were inferred from the DNA. The sample has approximately 470,000 clones, over 75% seen once; the top ten hold 3% to 3.5%. The table lists this clone with a count of one. V lost 1 base, J lost 6 bases, and 8 bases lay in between. Germline V gene sequence: CDR1 SGHNT, CDR2 YYREEE (reference sequence). The CDR3 sequence is 13 residues long.

This chain connects TRBV5-4 to TRBJ2-1; TRBD1 is a possible D gene (5 bases). This sequence originates from a human donor in a cohort sampled during active COVID-19. Sequenced material: peripheral blood. The DNA of the CDR3 is TGTGCCAGCAGCTTGCAGGGTCCCAATGAGCAGTTCTTC. Encoded protein: CASSLQGPNEQFF.